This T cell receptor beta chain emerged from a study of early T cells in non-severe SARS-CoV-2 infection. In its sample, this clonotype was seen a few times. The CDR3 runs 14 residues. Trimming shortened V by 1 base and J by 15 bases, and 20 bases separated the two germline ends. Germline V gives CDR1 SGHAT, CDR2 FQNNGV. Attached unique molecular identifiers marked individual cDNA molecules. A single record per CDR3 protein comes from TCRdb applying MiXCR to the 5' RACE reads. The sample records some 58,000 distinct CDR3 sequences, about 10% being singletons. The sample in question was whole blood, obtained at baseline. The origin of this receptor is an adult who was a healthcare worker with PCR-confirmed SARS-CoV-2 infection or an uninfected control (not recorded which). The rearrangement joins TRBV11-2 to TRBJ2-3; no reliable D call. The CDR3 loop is CASSLVGSMANPYF. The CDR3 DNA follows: TGTGCCAGCAGCTTAGTAGGGTCGATGGCAAACCCCTATTTT.